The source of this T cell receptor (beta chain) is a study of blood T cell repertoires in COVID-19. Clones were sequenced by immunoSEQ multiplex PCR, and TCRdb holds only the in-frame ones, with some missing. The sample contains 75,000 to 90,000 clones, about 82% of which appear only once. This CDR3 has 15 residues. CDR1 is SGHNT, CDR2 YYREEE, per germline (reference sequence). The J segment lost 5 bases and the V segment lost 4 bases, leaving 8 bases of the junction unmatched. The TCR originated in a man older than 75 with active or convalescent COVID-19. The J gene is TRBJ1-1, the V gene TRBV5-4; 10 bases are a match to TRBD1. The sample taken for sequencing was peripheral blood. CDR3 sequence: CASSIDRGLGTEAFF. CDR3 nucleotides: TGTGCCAGCAGCATAGACAGGGGGCTGGGAACTGAAGCTTTCTTT. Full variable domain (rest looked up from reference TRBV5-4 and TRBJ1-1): ETGVTQSPTHLIKTRGQQVTLRCSSQSGHNTVSWYQQALGQGPQFIFQYYREEENGRGNFPPRFSGLQFPNYSSELNVNALELDDSALYLCASSIDRGLGTEAFFGQGTRLTVV.